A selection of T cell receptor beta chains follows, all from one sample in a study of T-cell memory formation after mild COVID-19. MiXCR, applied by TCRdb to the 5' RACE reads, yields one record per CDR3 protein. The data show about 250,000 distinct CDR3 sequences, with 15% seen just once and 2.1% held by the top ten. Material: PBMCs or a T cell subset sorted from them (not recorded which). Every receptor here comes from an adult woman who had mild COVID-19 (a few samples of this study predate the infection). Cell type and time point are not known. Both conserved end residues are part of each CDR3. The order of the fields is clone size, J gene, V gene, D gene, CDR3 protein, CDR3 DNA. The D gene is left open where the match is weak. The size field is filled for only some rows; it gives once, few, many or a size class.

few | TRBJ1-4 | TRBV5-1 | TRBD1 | CASSLYGQGKEKLFF | TGCGCCAGCAGCTTGTATGGACAGGGGAAAGAAAAACTGTTTTTT
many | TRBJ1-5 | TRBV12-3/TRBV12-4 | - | CASSLGLHQHF | TGTGCCAGCAGTTTGGGACTGCACCAGCATTTT
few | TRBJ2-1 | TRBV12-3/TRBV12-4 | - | CASSLGLEQFF | TGTGCCAGCAGTTTGGGCTTGGAGCAGTTCTTC
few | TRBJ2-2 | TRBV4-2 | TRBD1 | CASSQDRRGLSTGELFF | TGTGCCAGCAGCCAAGATCGCAGGGGGCTGTCCACCGGGGAGCTGTTTTTT
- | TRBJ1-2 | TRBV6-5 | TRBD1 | CASTRTGQVNYGYTF | TGTGCCAGCACACGCACGGGACAGGTCAACTATGGCTACACCTTC
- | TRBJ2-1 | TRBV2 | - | CASRSAGSYNEQFF | TGTGCCAGCAGATCGGCGGGCTCCTACAATGAGCAGTTCTTC
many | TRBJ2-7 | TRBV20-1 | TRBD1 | CSARDRISLRDRADEQYF | TGCAGTGCTAGAGATAGGATAAGTCTTCGGGACAGGGCTGACGAGCAGTACTTC
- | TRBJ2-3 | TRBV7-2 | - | CASSLYSDTQYF | TGTGCCAGCAGCTTATACAGTGATACGCAGTATTTT
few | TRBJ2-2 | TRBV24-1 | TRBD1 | CATMGTGTTGELFF | TGTGCCACCATGGGGACAGGGACCACCGGGGAGCTGTTTTTT
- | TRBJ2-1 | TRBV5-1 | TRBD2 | CASSWTSRQDEQFF | TGCGCCAGCAGTTGGACTAGTCGCCAGGATGAGCAGTTCTTC
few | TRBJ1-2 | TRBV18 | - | CASSPYGGGGDTNYGYTF | TGTGCCAGCTCACCCTATGGTGGAGGGGGAGACACTAACTATGGCTACACCTTC
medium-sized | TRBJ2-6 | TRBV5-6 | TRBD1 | CASSFGTEVSGANVLTF | TGTGCCAGCAGCTTCGGGACAGAAGTCTCTGGGGCCAACGTCCTGACTTTC
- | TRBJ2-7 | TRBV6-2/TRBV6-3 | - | CASSYVGPPYEQYF | -
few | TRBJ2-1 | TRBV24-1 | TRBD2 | CATSVSDRGGGPYNEQFF | TGTGCCACCAGTGTCTCCGATCGGGGCGGGGGACCGTACAATGAGCAGTTCTTC
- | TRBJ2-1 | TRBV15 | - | CATSRDRTEQFF | TGTGCCACCAGCAGAGATAGGACAGAGCAGTTCTTC
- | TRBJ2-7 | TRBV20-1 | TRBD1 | CSAQRTGNYEQYF | TGCAGTGCTCAGCGGACAGGGAACTACGAGCAGTACTTC
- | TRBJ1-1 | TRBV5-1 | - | CASSPWGDTEAFF | TGCGCCAGCAGCCCCTGGGGGGACACTGAAGCTTTCTTT
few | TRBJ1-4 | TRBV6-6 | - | CASGQGEKLFF | TGTGCCAGCGGGCAGGGTGAAAAACTGTTTTTT
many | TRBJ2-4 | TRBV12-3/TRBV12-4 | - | CASSLSSKNIQYF | TGTGCCAGCAGTTTATCCTCCAAAAACATTCAGTACTTC
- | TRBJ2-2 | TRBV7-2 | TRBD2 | CASSLVGTSGLKPGELFF | TGTGCCAGCAGCTTAGTGGGGACTAGCGGATTAAAACCCGGGGAGCTGTTTTTT
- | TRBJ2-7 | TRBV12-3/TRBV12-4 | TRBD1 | CASSLSPGQGAYEQYF | TGTGCCAGCAGTTTATCACCGGGACAGGGAGCCTACGAGCAGTACTTC
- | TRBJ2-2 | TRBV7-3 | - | CASSLSQGMTGELFF | TGTGCCAGCAGCTTAAGCCAGGGGATGACCGGGGAGCTGTTTTTT
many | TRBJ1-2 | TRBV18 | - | CASSPASGGGSNYGYTF | TGTGCCAGCTCACCCGCCTCTGGCGGCGGATCTAACTATGGCTACACCTTC
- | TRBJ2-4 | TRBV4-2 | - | CASTVMWRASSKNIQYF | TGTGCCAGCACTGTAATGTGGCGGGCTAGCTCCAAAAACATTCAGTACTTC
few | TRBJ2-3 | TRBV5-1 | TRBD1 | CASRDTGGRTDTQYF | TGCGCCAGCAGGGATACAGGGGGAAGGACAGATACGCAGTATTTT
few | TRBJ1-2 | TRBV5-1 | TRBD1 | CASSLPPKGQGKDYGYTF | TGCGCCAGCAGCTTGCCGCCGAAGGGACAGGGAAAGGACTATGGCTACACCTTC
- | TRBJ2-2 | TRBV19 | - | CASSVRGLNTGELFF | TGTGCCAGTAGTGTCCGGGGCCTCAACACCGGGGAGCTGTTTTTT
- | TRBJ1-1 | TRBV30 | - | CAWSETVNTEAFF | TGTGCCTGGAGTGAAACGGTAAACACTGAAGCTTTCTTT
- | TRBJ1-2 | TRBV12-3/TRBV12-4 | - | CASSRGLLYGYTF | TGTGCCAGCTCCCGGGGTCTTCTCTATGGCTACACCTTC
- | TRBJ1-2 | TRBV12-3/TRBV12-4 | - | CASRADEGNYGYTF | TGTGCCAGCAGGGCAGACGAGGGGAACTATGGCTACACCTTC
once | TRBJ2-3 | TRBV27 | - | CASSFTERATDTQYF | TGTGCCAGCAGCTTTACTGAACGGGCGACAGATACGCAGTATTTT
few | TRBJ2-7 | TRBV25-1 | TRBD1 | CASSEWGQRTYEQYF | TGTGCCAGCAGTGAGTGGGGACAGAGGACCTACGAGCAGTACTTC
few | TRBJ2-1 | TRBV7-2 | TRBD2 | CASSRLAGSYNEQFF | TGTGCCAGCAGCCGGCTAGCGGGATCCTACAATGAGCAGTTCTTC
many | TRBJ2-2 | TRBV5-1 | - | CASKGQLLANTGELFF | TGCGCCAGCAAAGGACAGTTACTCGCGAACACCGGGGAGCTGTTTTTT
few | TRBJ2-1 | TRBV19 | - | CATARPGSNEQFF | TGTGCCACCGCCAGGCCGGGTAGCAATGAGCAGTTCTTC
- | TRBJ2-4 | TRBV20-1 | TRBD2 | CSVTGGPKNIQYF | TGCAGTGTAACGGGGGGGCCCAAAAACATTCAGTACTTC
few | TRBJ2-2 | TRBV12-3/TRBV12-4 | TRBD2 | CASSISSGTGELFF | TGTGCCAGCAGTATATCTAGCGGTACCGGGGAGCTGTTTTTT
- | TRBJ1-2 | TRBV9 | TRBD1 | CASSVSGQGKSYGYTF | TGTGCCAGCAGCGTCTCCGGACAGGGCAAGAGCTATGGCTACACCTTC
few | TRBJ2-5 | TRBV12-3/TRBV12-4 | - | CASSRPRSRGETQYF | TGTGCCAGCAGTAGGCCCAGAAGCCGAGGGGAGACCCAGTACTTC
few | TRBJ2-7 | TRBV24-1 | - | CATSDSISPQGTYEQYF | TGTGCCACCAGTGACTCAATTTCGCCCCAAGGGACCTACGAGCAGTACTTC
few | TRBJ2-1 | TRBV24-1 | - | CATSDPGQAPYNEQFF | TGTGCCACCAGTGATCCCGGACAAGCGCCCTACAATGAGCAGTTCTTC
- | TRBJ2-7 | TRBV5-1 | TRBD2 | CASSLEPGLVPYEQYF | TGCGCCAGCAGCTTGGAACCGGGACTAGTCCCCTACGAGCAGTACTTC
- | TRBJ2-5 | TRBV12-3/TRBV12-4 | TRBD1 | CASSPGQGGLQETQYF | TGTGCCAGCAGTCCCGGACAGGGGGGCCTCCAAGAGACCCAGTACTTC
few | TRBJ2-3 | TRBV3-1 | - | CASSQEEGQRGATQYF | TGTGCCAGCAGCCAAGAAGAGGGTCAACGGGGGGCTACGCAGTATTTT
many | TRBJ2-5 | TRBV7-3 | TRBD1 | CASSPGTGGETQYF | TGTGCCAGCAGCCCCGGGACAGGGGGAGAGACCCAGTACTTC
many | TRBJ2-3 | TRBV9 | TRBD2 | CASSVAGLAGADRTQYF | TGTGCCAGCAGCGTAGCTGGGCTAGCGGGAGCGGATCGTACGCAGTATTTT
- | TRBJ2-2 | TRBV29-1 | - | CSVGAGANTGELFF | TGCAGCGTTGGCGCGGGGGCCAACACCGGGGAGCTGTTTTTT
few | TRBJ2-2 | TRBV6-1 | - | CASSREQGGTGELFF | TGTGCCAGCAGCAGGGAACAAGGGGGCACCGGGGAGCTGTTTTTT
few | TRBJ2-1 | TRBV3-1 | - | CASSQDLAAEQFF | TGTGCCAGCAGCCAAGATTTAGCTGCTGAGCAGTTCTTC